This T cell receptor (beta chain) was identified in a study of siplizumab effects on memory and regulatory T cells. V shed 4 bases and J 5 bases; nucleotides not matched to a gene: 2. The CDR3 is 14 residues long. Germline V gene data show CDR1 as ENHRY and CDR2 as SYGVKD. Assay used: immunoSEQ multiplex PCR; TCRdb lists only in-frame clones, some missing. The sample includes 55,000 to 80,000 clones, roughly 85% seen only once; the top ten take 0.35% to 0.5%. Comments on this clone: Its antigen is undetermined.

Study findings and constraints: Of the proliferating CD4+ or CD8+ clones, roughly 80-95% lacked a naive or memory phenotype that could be assigned. Under siplizumab, alloreactive sequences traced to unstimulated CD4+ memory cells were significantly reduced.

The receptor was isolated from a human donor in good health. The sequencing sample was made of memory CD4+ T cells sorted from blood. This sequence joins TRBV10-3 and TRBJ1-5; 10 bases align to TRBD1. The CDR3 spells CAISAGTGDQPQHF. In DNA form, the CDR3 reads TGTGCCATCAGTGCCGGGACAGGGGATCAGCCCCAGCATTTT.